This is a list of T cell receptor beta chains from one sample in a study of beta chain features in type 1 diabetes. Assay: immunoSEQ multiplex PCR; the TCRdb copy retains only in-frame clones and omits some. Of under 450,000 clones listed, approximately 13% are singletons. Sequencing was carried out using naive CD4+ T cells from blood. Every receptor here comes from a man aged 30-40 years in good health. Both conserved end residues are part of each CDR3. D genes are given only for firm matches. Size tells how often a clone was seen (once, few, many) or the class of an expanded clone, and some rows leave it out.

>-|-|TRBJ1-2|TRBV14
TGTGCCAGCAGCCAAGATTTGTTCCTCTATGGCTACACCTTC
CASSQDLFLYGYTF
>few|-|TRBJ2-5|TRBV11-2
TGTGCCAGCAGCGCGACCATTCTAAACTACTTC
CASSATILNYF
>-|TRBD2|TRBJ2-1|TRBV6-5
TGTGCCAGCAGAACGGGACTAGCGCGCGGTGAGCAGTTCTTC
CASRTGLARGEQFF
>-|-|TRBJ1-6|TRBV7-2
TGTGCCAGCAGCTTAGGGCAGGGTTCGAGTTCACCCCTCCACTTT
CASSLGQGSSSPLHF
>-|-|TRBJ1-2|TRBV4-1
TGCGCCAGCAGCCAAGGTCAGGGATACGGCTACACCTTC
CASSQGQGYGYTF
>few|TRBD1|TRBJ2-1|TRBV6-5
TGTGCCAGCAGTCGGACAGGGGACGCCACCAATGAGCAGTTCTTC
CASSRTGDATNEQFF
>-|-|TRBJ2-3|TRBV7-2
TGTGCCAGCAGTATTCTGCCGATCACAGATACGCAGTATTTT
CASSILPITDTQYF
>few|-|TRBJ1-1|TRBV9
TGTGCCAGCAGCGTAGGATGGACAGAAAACACTGAAGCTTTCTTT
CASSVGWTENTEAFF
>few|-|TRBJ2-3|TRBV7-2
TGTGCCAGCAGCCTACCCACAGATACGCAGTATTTT
CASSLPTDTQYF
>-|TRBD2|TRBJ2-3|TRBV2
TGTGCCAGCAGGTTGGGCCTAGCGGGCACAGATACGCAGTATTTT
CASRLGLAGTDTQYF
>few|TRBD2|TRBJ2-3|TRBV11-2
TGTGCCAGCAGCCCTCTAGCGGGAGTGACAGATACGCAGTATTTT
CASSPLAGVTDTQYF
>-|-|TRBJ1-2|TRBV6-5
TGTGCCAGCAGTTACGGAAAACAGCAAAACTATGGCTACACCTTC
CASSYGKQQNYGYTF
>few|TRBD1|TRBJ2-5|TRBV5-1
TGCGCCAGCAGCTTGGGAGGGACAGGGGAAGAGACCCAGTACTTC
CASSLGGTGEETQYF
>-|TRBD1|TRBJ2-7|TRBV4-3
TGCGCCAGCAGCCTGGCGACAGGGTTGAAACAAGACGAGCAGTACTTC
CASSLATGLKQDEQYF
>few|-|TRBJ1-2|TRBV9
TGTGCCAGCTCCCGACTCCCCCATGGCTACACCTTC
CASSRLPHGYTF
>-|TRBD2|TRBJ2-5|TRBV14
TGTGCCAGCAGCCAAGGCTTTGCTAGCGGGGAAGAGACCCAGTACTTC
CASSQGFASGEETQYF
>-|TRBD2|TRBJ2-2|TRBV29-1
TGCAGCGCCGGACTAGGCCGCACCGGGGAGCTGTTTTTT
CSAGLGRTGELFF
>-|-|TRBJ1-1|TRBV7-2
TGTGCCAGCAGCGAAGGGAGGAACACTGAAGCTTTCTTT
CASSEGRNTEAFF
>few|TRBD1|TRBJ2-5|TRBV10-3
TGTGCCATCAGCTCGGGACAGAGGCAAGAGACCCAGTACTTC
CAISSGQRQETQYF
>-|TRBD1|TRBJ1-6|TRBV15
TGTGCCACCAGCAGAACATCGACAGGGGCGAATTCACCCCTCCACTTT
CATSRTSTGANSPLHF
>-|-|TRBJ1-1|TRBV20-1
TGCAGTGCTAGAGTTAGGGGTGAAGCTTTCTTT
CSARVRGEAFF
>few|TRBD2|TRBJ2-1|TRBV6-6
TGTGCCAGCAGGGAACCCGGGACTAGTGCTGAGCAGTTCTTC
CASREPGTSAEQFF
>few|TRBD1|TRBJ1-2|TRBV5-1
TGCGCCAGCAGCTCGGGACAGGCATATGGCTACACCTTC
CASSSGQAYGYTF
>few|-|TRBJ1-1|TRBV25-1
TGTGCCAGCAGTGACTGGGACGGGAGAAACACTGAAGCTTTCTTT
CASSDWDGRNTEAFF
>few|TRBD1|TRBJ2-1|TRBV6-6
TGTGCCGTGCAACGGGACAGGGCCGGTGGCTACAATGAGCAGTTCTTC
CAVQRDRAGGYNEQFF
>once|-|TRBJ1-5|TRBV2
TGTGCCAGCAGGGTAGGTCAGCTACATCAGCCCCAGCATTTT
CASRVGQLHQPQHF
>-|-|TRBJ1-1|TRBV5-1
TGCGCCAGCAGCTTGGAGAGACAGTTGGGGTTCACTGAAGCTTTCTTT
CASSLERQLGFTEAFF
>-|-|TRBJ2-1|TRBV25-1
TGTGCCAGCAGTGAATATTACTGGCCCAATGAGCAGTTCTTC
CASSEYYWPNEQFF
>-|-|TRBJ1-4|TRBV30
TGTGCCTGGAGCTCGCGCCGGGGGAAGAATGAAAAACTGTTTTTT
CAWSSRRGKNEKLFF
>-|-|TRBJ2-3|TRBV7-2
TGTGCCAGCAGCTTATTTGTAGGGGTCGATACGCAGTATTTT
CASSLFVGVDTQYF
>-|-|TRBJ2-3|TRBV5-1
TGCGCCAGCAGCTTGGAGGGGCAAGATACGCAGTATTTT
CASSLEGQDTQYF
>few|-|TRBJ1-2|TRBV25-1
TGTGCCAGCAGTGAGTTATACAGTCCCGGCTACACCTTC
CASSELYSPGYTF
>-|-|TRBJ2-7|TRBV7-8
TGTGCCAGCAGCTTAGGCGGTACCGACGAGCAGTACTTC
CASSLGGTDEQYF
>few|-|TRBJ2-3|TRBV11-3
TGTGCCAGCAGCCCTCGGACTTGGACAGATACGCAGTATTTT
CASSPRTWTDTQYF
>-|-|TRBJ1-5|TRBV30
TGTGCCTGGAGTGTACATAGGGGTCTTCAGCCCCAGCATTTT
CAWSVHRGLQPQHF
>-|-|TRBJ1-1|TRBV25-1
TGTGCCAGCAGTGAAACTAAAGCTCACACTGAAGCTTTCTTT
CASSETKAHTEAFF
>few|-|TRBJ1-2|TRBV6-5
TGTGCCAGCAGCCAAGCCCGGTACTATGGCTACACCTTC
CASSQARYYGYTF